One sample yielded the 20 T cell receptor beta chains listed below, sequenced in a study of glioma-infiltrating T cells after dendritic cell vaccination. The assay was immunoSEQ multiplex PCR, and TCRdb's table has in-frame clones only and misses some. Of 100,000 or so clones listed, around 80% were seen once; the top ten hold 5.4%. The time point denotes: after dendritic cell vaccination, including at tumor progression/relapse. Specimen: blood, collected after dendritic cell vaccination. These receptors all stem from a human donor with glioblastoma.

In this sample, this clone turned up a few times. V is TRBV5-1 and J is TRBJ2-3; 8 bases map to TRBD2. The CDR3 consists of 18 residues. J was trimmed by 2 bases and V by 2 bases; bases with no gene match: 13. Per germline, CDR1 SGHRS and CDR2 YFSETQ. CDR3 sequence (DNA): TGCGCCAGCAGCTTCTCACGGAATATAGCGGGAACCACAGATACGCAGTATTTT. Encoded protein: CASSFSRNIAGTTDTQYF.

This clone came up once. The chain joins TRBV29-1 to TRBJ1-2, with a tentative D call TRBD1 (5 bases). The CDR3 has 12 amino acids. The ends were cut back, 5 bases at V and 3 bases at J, with 10 bases in the middle. CDR1 is SQVTM, CDR2 ANQGSEA, per germline. The CDR3, as DNA: TGCAGCGTTTCAGGGAGGGACTATGGCTACACCTTC. This gives the protein CSVSGRDYGYTF.

The chain couples TRBV6-5 to TRBJ2-7; 8 bases line up with TRBD2. The CDR3 is 16 residues long. Germline assignment: CDR1 MNHEY and CDR2 SVGAGI. V was clipped by 0 bases and J by 4 bases; unmatched bases: 8. The chain's CDR3 is CASSYSGTSGLYEQYF. The DNA of the CDR3 is TGTGCCAGCAGTTACTCCGGGACTAGTGGCTTGTACGAGCAGTACTTC.

This rearrangement joins TRBV5-1 to TRBJ2-1; 13 bases are a match to TRBD2. The V segment lost 2 bases and the J segment 10 bases; nucleotides outside the gene matches: 6. Germline V gene sequence: CDR1 SGHRS, CDR2 YFSETQ. The CDR3 is 15 amino acids. The CDR3 protein is CASSFRTSGSGEQFF. As DNA, the CDR3 is TGCGCCAGCAGCTTTCGGACTAGCGGGAGCGGGGAGCAGTTCTTC.

This clone was observed a single time. V usage is TRBV10-2 and J usage is TRBJ2-5; TRBD1 might be the D (7 bases). CDR1 and CDR2 from the germline V gene are WSHSY and SAAADI. This CDR3 has 11 amino acids. Trimming shortened V by 8 bases and J by 9 bases, and 13 bases separated the two germline ends. CDR3: CASGGQGAQYF. DNA of the CDR3: TGCGCCAGCGGAGGGCAGGGGGCCCAGTACTTC.

The J gene is TRBJ2-1, the V gene TRBV9; TRBD1 might be the D (5 bases). CDR3 length equals 15 residues. Germline V gene data show CDR1 as SGDLS and CDR2 as YYNGEE. V gave up 4 bases and J gave up 6 bases, with 17 bases separating them. The CDR3 DNA reads as TGTGCCAGCAGCCTCACAGGATCTCGAACCAATGAGCAGTTCTTC. Protein: CASSLTGSRTNEQFF.

The chain's CDR3 is CASGQNTEAFF. CDR3 bases: TGTGCCAGCGGCCAGAACACTGAAGCTTTCTTT. The chain is built from TRBV28 and TRBJ1-1; D unclear. The CDR3 is 11 residues long. The germline CDR1 and CDR2 sequences are MDHEN and SYDVKM. The V end lost 8 bases, the J end lost 1 base, and 5 bases lay between the germline ends. The variable domain in full, with the rest retrieved from reference TRBV28 and TRBJ1-1, is DVKVTQSSRYLVKRTGEKVFLECVQDMDHENMFWYRQDPGLGLRLIYFSYDVKMKEKGDIPEGYSVSREKKERFSLILESASTNQTSMYLCASGQNTEAFFGQGTRLTVV.

This clone appeared a few times. The chain is built from TRBV10-2 and TRBJ2-1; D is possibly TRBD1 (6 bases). CDR3 length equals 13 residues. Germline V gene sequence: CDR1 WSHSY, CDR2 SAAADI. The ends were cut back, 7 bases at V and 6 bases at J, with 13 bases in the middle. The CDR3 loop is CASNEGVGNEQFF. The CDR3 bases are TGCGCCAGCAACGAGGGGGTTGGCAATGAGCAGTTCTTC.

This clone occurred once. V usage is TRBV25-1 and J usage is TRBJ2-2, with D possibly being TRBD2 (5 bases). V dropped 0 bases and J dropped 7 bases, with 9 bases sitting between them. The CDR3 runs to 14 residues. Germline CDR1 is MGHDK and CDR2 is SYGVNS. The CDR3 here is CASSEYLEDGELFF. The CDR3 DNA reads as TGTGCCAGCAGTGAATATCTGGAGGACGGGGAGCTGTTTTTT.

V gene TRBV19 combines with J gene TRBJ2-7; D might be TRBD1 (5 bases). V was trimmed by 8 bases and J by 2 bases, leaving 10 bases between them. The CDR3 is 12 amino acids. Germline CDR1 reads LNHDA; CDR2 reads SQIVND (reference sequence). CDR3 loop: CASGDRAYEQYF. As DNA, the CDR3 is TGTGCCAGTGGCGACAGAGCCTACGAGCAGTACTTC.

V gene TRBV6-6 combines with J gene TRBJ1-2, with a weak D call TRBD1 (5 bases). The CDR3 totals 16 residues. Germline lookup yields CDR1 MNHNY and CDR2 SVGAGI (reference sequence). Trimming pared 0 bases from V and 2 bases from J, leaving 13 bases between. The CDR3 DNA follows: TGTGCCAGCAGTTACTCGCCTTCGGGGGGAAACTATGGCTACACCTTC. Protein sequence: CASSYSPSGGNYGYTF.

The V gene is TRBV6-5, the J gene TRBJ2-7; D may be TRBD1 (6 bases). This CDR3 is 13 amino acids long. Germline CDR1 is MNHEY and CDR2 is SVGAGI. With 6 bases removed from V and 5 bases from J, the gap between germline ends came to 14 bases. CDR3 protein: CASSLRTGNEQYF. For the CDR3, the DNA is TGTGCCAGCAGCCTCCGAACAGGGAACGAGCAGTACTTC.

The V and J genes are TRBV18 and TRBJ1-1; a possible D gene is TRBD1 (5 bases). Germline V gives CDR1 KGHSH, CDR2 LQKENI. This CDR3 has 12 residues. Trimming pared 4 bases from V and 7 bases from J, leaving 10 bases between. This chain's CDR3 is CASSHDSSEAFF. In nucleotides, the CDR3 is TGTGCCAGCTCACACGACAGCAGTGAAGCTTTCTTT.

This rearrangement joins TRBV7-9 to TRBJ1-2, with a possible D match to TRBD1 (6 bases). The CDR3 spans 17 residues. Germline assignment: CDR1 SEHNR and CDR2 FQNEAQ (reference sequence). V lost 2 bases to trimming and J lost 6 bases, with 22 bases between them. The CDR3 DNA reads as TGTGCCAGCAGCTTAAGCCATCTCCAGGGGTCCCGCCATGGCTACACCTTC. Protein product: CASSLSHLQGSRHGYTF.

The chain joins TRBV19 to TRBJ2-5, with 10 bases matching TRBD1. CDR1 LNHDA and CDR2 SQIVND come from the germline V gene (reference sequence). The CDR3 contains 16 residues. Losses at the gene ends were 1 base for V and 1 base for J; bases not matched to a gene: 3. CDR3 sequence reads: CASSIGDRGPQETQYF. DNA of the CDR3: TGTGCCAGTAGTATAGGAGACAGGGGGCCCCAAGAGACCCAGTACTTC. Variable domain in full (rest from reference TRBV19 and TRBJ2-5): DGGITQSPKYLFRKEGQNVTLSCEQNLNHDAMYWYRQDPGQGLRLIYYSQIVNDFQKGDIAEGYSVSREKKESFPLTVTSAQKNPTAFYLCASSIGDRGPQETQYFGPGTRLLVL.

V is TRBV2 and J is TRBJ2-5, with TRBD2 matching over 10 bases. From germline, CDR1 is SNHLY and CDR2 FYNNEI. This CDR3 is built from 13 residues. Trimming removed 7 bases from V and 3 bases from J; junction bases left unmatched: 2. The CDR3, as DNA: TGTGCCAGCATCGGACTAGCGGAAGAGACCCAGTACTTC. Translating it yields CASIGLAEETQYF.

This sequence joins TRBV27 and TRBJ2-1; 10 bases line up with TRBD2. V dropped 4 bases and J dropped 1; count of bases not matched to a gene: 13. Germline CDR1 reads MNHEY; CDR2 reads SMNVEV (reference sequence). This CDR3 comprises 19 residues. As DNA, the CDR3 is TGTGCCAGCAGTTCTCAGACAAGCGGGAGGGATCGATCCTACAATGAGCAGTTCTTC. Its protein is CASSSQTSGRDRSYNEQFF.

This chain joins TRBV6-5 and TRBJ1-2, with D perhaps matching TRBD1 (5 bases). Germline assignment: CDR1 MNHEY and CDR2 SVGAGI. The length of the CDR3 is 15 residues. Between the trimmed V and J ends, which lost 3 bases and 3 bases, there was a span of 14 bases. CDR3 bases: TGTGCCAGCAGTTATTTAACAGGAGCCCACTATGGCTACACCTTC. It codes for CASSYLTGAHYGYTF.

With respect to this clone: One junction end disagrees with the germline gene, perhaps due to a read error. The sample carries other DNA sequences with the same CDR3. V usage is TRBV5-6 and J usage is TRBJ1-6, with 7 bases lining up with TRBD1. The CDR3 totals 14 residues. Germline V CDR1 and CDR2: SGHDT, YYEEEE. The CDR3 loop reads CASSLWDSNSPLHF. For the CDR3, the DNA is TGTGCCAGCAGCCTTTGGGACAGCAATTCCCCCCTCCACTTT.

This clone came up many times. This chain uses TRBV6-1 with TRBJ2-2, with D hard to call. The length of the CDR3 is 15 residues. V gave up 1 base and J gave up 2 bases, with 8 bases separating them. Per germline, CDR1 MNHNS and CDR2 SASEGT. The CDR3 DNA sequence: TGTGCCAGCAGTGAAGAAGCTGCTAACACCGGGGAGCTGTTTTTT. It specifies CASSEEAANTGELFF.